These T cell receptor beta chains were read from a single sample in a study of T cells in Graves' hyperthyroidism and ophthalmopathy. TCRdb re-called the multiplex PCR reads with MiXCR, one entry per CDR3 protein. Found here are about 300,000 distinct CDR3 sequences, around 25% of them singletons; the top ten hold about 25%. Input material: blood. All receptors derive from a man aged 40-49 years with Graves' hyperthyroidism that later progressed to Graves' ophthalmopathy. Both conserved end residues are part of each CDR3. D genes are given only for firm matches. Clone size, where shown, is once, few, many, or a class for clones that have expanded.

size,D,V,length,J,CDR3,DNA
many,NA,TRBV5-4,14,TRBJ1-1,CASSNQGGHTEAFF,TGTGCCAGCAGCAACCAGGGAGGTCACACTGAAGCTTTCTTT
many,TRBD2,TRBV18,14,TRBJ2-5,CAGASGRVPETQYF,TGTGCCGGCGCAAGCGGGAGAGTCCCAGAGACCCAGTACTTC
NA,NA,TRBV18,14,TRBJ2-7,CASSPRDKPREQYF,TGTGCCAGCTCACCCCGGGACAAACCGAGAGAGCAGTACTTC
many,TRBD2,TRBV3-1,14,TRBJ2-7,CASSLSGSVDEQYF,TGTGCCAGCAGTCTGAGCGGGAGTGTCGACGAGCAGTACTTC
many,TRBD2,TRBV11-2,13,TRBJ2-5,CASSFGEGETQYF,TGTGCCAGCAGCTTTGGGGAGGGAGAGACCCAGTACTTC
many,NA,TRBV12-3/TRBV12-4,14,TRBJ2-7,CASSFGGNSYEQYF,TGTGCCAGCAGTTTCGGCGGGAACTCCTACGAGCAGTACTTC
NA,NA,TRBV6-2/TRBV6-3,15,TRBJ2-2,CASNKRAVNTGELFF,TGTGCCAGCAATAAAAGGGCGGTGAACACCGGGGAGCTGTTTTTT
many,NA,TRBV7-8,16,TRBJ1-1,CASSLAERTTNTEAFF,TGTGCCAGCAGCTTAGCTGAGCGGACAACGAACACTGAAGCTTTCTTT
many,TRBD2,TRBV2,15,TRBJ2-7,CASSGTSGRLYEQYF,TGTGCCAGCAGTGGGACTAGCGGGAGATTATACGAGCAGTACTTC
NA,NA,TRBV7-9,14,TRBJ2-5,CASSLAGGYETQYF,TGTGCCAGCAGCTTAGCGGGGGGATATGAGACCCAGTACTTC
many,NA,TRBV6-2/TRBV6-3,15,TRBJ2-5,CASSSKGGSVETQYF,TGTGCCAGCAGTTCGAAGGGCGGCTCAGTAGAGACCCAGTACTTC
many,NA,TRBV6-1,11,TRBJ2-3,CASRDTDTQYF,TGTGCCAGCAGGGACACAGATACGCAGTATTTT
many,NA,TRBV6-1,13,TRBJ2-5,CASRTGRVETQYF,TGTGCCAGCAGAACGGGCCGTGTAGAGACCCAGTACTTC
many,NA,TRBV30,16,TRBJ2-7,CAWSLLGGPASYEQYF,TGTGCCTGGAGTTTGTTGGGGGGACCCGCCTCCTACGAGCAGTACTTC
many,TRBD1,TRBV3-1,14,TRBJ1-2,CASSLGGTGDGYTF,TGTGCCAGCAGCCTCGGGGGGACAGGGGATGGCTACACCTTC
many,NA,TRBV2,14,TRBJ1-1,CASSDRGGDTEAFF,TGTGCCAGCAGTGACAGGGGTGGGGACACTGAAGCTTTCTTT